Listed below are T cell receptor beta chains from one sample, sequenced in a study of cytotoxic CD8 clonotypes in ibrutinib-treated CLL. This table comes from immunoSEQ multiplex PCR, and its TCRdb copy is limited to in-frame clones, with some not included. The sample records roughly 190,000 clones, approximately 72% being singletons. The sample consisted of PBMCs, taken after 24 months of ibrutinib treatment. The receptors originated from a human donor with chronic lymphocytic leukemia. Both conserved end residues are part of each CDR3. Fields, in order: CDR3 length, clone size, V gene, J gene, D gene, CDR3 DNA, CDR3 protein. A D gene is named only where the DNA matches it firmly. Clone size, where shown, is once, few, many, or a class for clones that have expanded.

>14|-|TRBV11-2|TRBJ1-3|-
TGTGCCAGCAGCTCCGGGTCCTCTGGAAACACCATATATTTT
CASSSGSSGNTIYF
>16|once|TRBV11-2|TRBJ2-3|-
TGTGCCAGCAGGAACCGCGGAAGCTATCGCACAGATACGCAGTATTTT
CASRNRGSYRTDTQYF
>13|-|TRBV28|TRBJ1-2|-
TGTGCCAGCATGGATCGGGGACGCTATGGCTACACCTTC
CASMDRGRYGYTF
>21|-|TRBV5-1|TRBJ2-1|TRBD2
TGCGCCAGCAGCGAAGGGACTAGCGGGCGGAATTACAGGACCTCCTACAATGAGCAGTTCTTC
CASSEGTSGRNYRTSYNEQFF
>15|-|TRBV6-5|TRBJ2-7|TRBD2
TGTGCCAGCAGTTACCTAGCGGGAGCTCCCTACGAGCAGTACTTC
CASSYLAGAPYEQYF
>11|few|TRBV30|TRBJ1-1|TRBD1
TGTGCCTGTGACAGGGACACTGAAGCTTTCTTT
CACDRDTEAFF
>13|-|TRBV5-6|TRBJ2-2|-
TGTGCCAGCAGCCCGCAGTACACCGGGGAGCTGTTTTTT
CASSPQYTGELFF
>19|-|TRBV5-6|TRBJ2-7|TRBD2
TGTGCCAGCAGCTTGTCAAGGTGGGGAGCGGGAGGCGGTTCCTACGAGCAGTACTTC
CASSLSRWGAGGGSYEQYF
>15|-|TRBV5-6|TRBJ2-5|TRBD2
TGTGCCAGCAGCTCGGTGCGCGGGAGCGGCGAGACCCAGTACTTC
CASSSVRGSGETQYF
>13|-|TRBV9|TRBJ2-1|-
TGTGCCAGCAGCGGTCGATCAGTCAATGAGCAGTTCTTC
CASSGRSVNEQFF
>15|-|TRBV7-2|TRBJ2-7|-
TGTGCCAGCAGCTCAAATGCGGGACGGACCTACGAGCAGTACTTC
CASSSNAGRTYEQYF
>15|-|TRBV6-5|TRBJ2-7|-
TGTGCCAGCAGTCTTTCCATCGGCATGGGACTTAGGCAGTACTTC
CASSLSIGMGLRQYF
>13|-|TRBV6-5|TRBJ1-2|-
TGTGCCAGCAGTTACTCGGCAGGGTCTGGCTACACCTTC
CASSYSAGSGYTF
>16|-|TRBV15|TRBJ2-7|-
TGTGCCACCAGCAGAACGTACGGGGGCCCCGGAACCGAGCAGTACTTC
CATSRTYGGPGTEQYF
>14|-|TRBV4-1|TRBJ1-4|-
TGCGCCAGCAGCCAAACACAGCTAAATGAAAAACTGTTTTTT
CASSQTQLNEKLFF
>14|-|TRBV28|TRBJ2-7|-
TGTGCCAGCAGTTCGGACCTCCCCTCCTACGAGCAGTACTTC
CASSSDLPSYEQYF
>15|-|TRBV7-2|TRBJ2-7|TRBD2
TGTGCCAGCAGCTTAAGCGGGGATAGCTCCTACGAGCAGTACTTC
CASSLSGDSSYEQYF
>14|many|TRBV7-2|TRBJ2-7|TRBD2
TGTGCCAGCAGCTCACTAGCGGGTGTCTACGAGCAGTACTTC
CASSSLAGVYEQYF
>17|once|TRBV19|TRBJ2-6|-
TGTGCCAGTAGTGTAGCAGGGGTACACTCTGGGGCCAACGTCCTGACTTTC
CASSVAGVHSGANVLTF
>13|-|TRBV28|TRBJ2-7|TRBD1
TGTGCCAGCAGGAGGACAGGTTCCTACGAGCAGTACTTC
CASRRTGSYEQYF
>14|once|TRBV28|TRBJ1-5|TRBD1
TGTGCCAGCAGCCTAGGACAGGTTAATCAGCCCCAGCATTTT
CASSLGQVNQPQHF
>13|-|TRBV19|TRBJ2-1|-
TGTGCCAGTAGTAGACAAGAGGACAATGAGCAGTTCTTC
CASSRQEDNEQFF
>14|-|TRBV28|TRBJ1-5|TRBD1
TGTGCCAGCAGGTCGGGACAGAGAAATCAGCCCCAGCATTTT
CASRSGQRNQPQHF
>16|-|TRBV5-1|TRBJ2-3|-
TGCGCCAGCAGCTTGGTTTCACAGATAGACACAGATACGCAGTATTTT
CASSLVSQIDTDTQYF
>16|-|TRBV9|TRBJ2-1|-
TGTGCCAGCAGCGTAAGCGGAGGGACGTATTACAATGAGCAGTTCTTC
CASSVSGGTYYNEQFF
>17|-|TRBV7-6|TRBJ2-1|-
TGTGCCAGCAGCTTAATGTGGGGGCAGGGCTCCTACAATGAGCAGTTCTTC
CASSLMWGQGSYNEQFF
>15|-|TRBV7-9|TRBJ2-7|-
TGTGCCAGCAGCTTAGGTTGGGGGTTCACCTACGAGCAGTACTTC
CASSLGWGFTYEQYF
>16|once|TRBV18|TRBJ2-2|TRBD2
TGTGCCAGCTCACCACCGGGACTAGCGGGGACCGGGGAGCTGTTTTTT
CASSPPGLAGTGELFF
>17|few|TRBV4-2|TRBJ2-1|TRBD1
TGTGCCAGCAGCCAGGGGCGTCCGGGACAGGCGGCCGATGAGCAGTTCTTC
CASSQGRPGQAADEQFF
>13|-|TRBV7-9|TRBJ2-2|TRBD2
TGTGCCAGCAGGGCTAGCGGGACCGGGGAGCTGTTTTTT
CASRASGTGELFF
>16|-|TRBV6-5|TRBJ2-7|-
TGTGCCAGCAGTTCCTCCTTATGGGGGACCACCTACGAGCAGTACTTC
CASSSSLWGTTYEQYF
>20|-|TRBV6-1|TRBJ2-3|TRBD2
TGTGCCAGCAGTGAAGCTCCGGCGTGGGAGGCGGGAGGGTGGACAGATACGCAGTATTTT
CASSEAPAWEAGGWTDTQYF
>15|-|TRBV5-1|TRBJ2-3|-
TGCGCCAGCAGCTACAGGAGGGGGTCCACAGATACGCAGTATTTT
CASSYRRGSTDTQYF
>13|-|TRBV14|TRBJ2-5|-
TGTGCCAGCAGCAGGACGAGACAAGAGACCCAGTACTTC
CASSRTRQETQYF
>14|-|TRBV27|TRBJ2-5|TRBD2
TGTGCCAGCAGACCCGGGGGGTACCAAGAGACCCAGTACTTC
CASRPGGYQETQYF
>17|few|TRBV7-9|TRBJ2-1|-
TGTGCCAGCAGCTTGGCGTCGGCGGGACGCTCATCCGATGAGCAGTTCTTC
CASSLASAGRSSDEQFF
>16|-|TRBV4-1|TRBJ2-5|TRBD2
TGCGCCAGCAGCCAAGCAGGACTAGCGGGAGGAGAGACCCAGTACTTC
CASSQAGLAGGETQYF
>19|once|TRBV7-3|TRBJ2-3|TRBD2
TGTGCCAGCAGCTCCCGACGCGGACTAGCGGGAGGGCTTACAGATACGCAGTATTTT
CASSSRRGLAGGLTDTQYF
>17|-|TRBV18|TRBJ2-3|-
TGTGCCAGCTCACCCACCGTTGGTCTATTTGGAACAGATACGCAGTATTTT
CASSPTVGLFGTDTQYF
>14|-|TRBV5-4|TRBJ2-7|-
TGTGCCAGCAGCCGGCACGGAAGCTCCTACGAGCAGTACTTC
CASSRHGSSYEQYF
>15|-|TRBV5-4|TRBJ1-1|-
TGCGCCAGCAGCCAAGATCATCGGGTCGATACTGAAGCTTTCTTT
CASSQDHRVDTEAFF
>18|-|TRBV28|TRBJ1-5|-
TGTGCCAGCAGTCCTTCTTTAAGGGTCCAAACGGGCAATCAGCCCCAGCATTTT
CASSPSLRVQTGNQPQHF
>14|-|TRBV19|TRBJ1-1|-
TGTGCCAGTAGTATCCGGACGGCGAACACTGAAGCTTTCTTT
CASSIRTANTEAFF
>16|few|TRBV18|TRBJ2-3|-
TGTGCCAGCTCATCTTATTCGTCGGCCGGCACAGATACGCAGTATTTT
CASSSYSSAGTDTQYF
>14|-|TRBV4-3|TRBJ1-1|-
TGCGCCAGCAGCCAAGACGCCGGGAACTATGAAGCTTTCTTT
CASSQDAGNYEAFF
>15|-|TRBV7-2|TRBJ2-2|-
TGTGCCAGCAGCTTAGCAGGGGCCGGCACCGGGGAGCTGTTTTTT
CASSLAGAGTGELFF
>14|-|TRBV30|TRBJ1-4|-
TGTGCCTGGAAAAAAGGGACGAATAATGAAAAACTGTTTTTT
CAWKKGTNNEKLFF
>16|-|TRBV11-2|TRBJ2-3|-
TGTGCCAGCAGCTATACTGCCCTAGCTAGCACAGATACGCAGTATTTT
CASSYTALASTDTQYF
>15|-|TRBV18|TRBJ2-2|TRBD2
TGTGCCAGCTCACCCGGACTAGCGGGGACCGGGGAGCTGTTTTTT
CASSPGLAGTGELFF
>14|-|TRBV19|TRBJ2-1|-
TGTGCCAGTAGCCCGACCTGGTCCTACAATGAGCAGTTCTTC
CASSPTWSYNEQFF
>15|-|TRBV4-3|TRBJ1-6|-
TGCGCCAGCAGCCAAGATTTGGTACGGGCGGAACCCCTCCACTTT
CASSQDLVRAEPLHF
>17|-|TRBV5-1|TRBJ2-7|TRBD1
TGCGCCAGCAGCTTGGTACCGGGGGGACAGGGGTACGCCGAGCAGTACTTC
CASSLVPGGQGYAEQYF
>13|-|TRBV15|TRBJ1-2|TRBD1
TGTGCCACCAGCAGAGACAGGGGGCAAGAGGAAACCTTC
CATSRDRGQEETF
>13|-|TRBV6-5|TRBJ1-1|-
TGTGCCAGCAGTCCAACAGGCTATCTTGAAGCTTTCTTT
CASSPTGYLEAFF
>16|few|TRBV27|TRBJ2-3|-
TGTGCCAGCAGTCCCTCCGGGACCATAACCACAGATACGCAGTATTTT
CASSPSGTITTDTQYF
>13|few|TRBV4-3|TRBJ1-1|TRBD1
TGCGCCAGCAGCCAAGGAGGACAGGGTGAAGCTTTCTTT
CASSQGGQGEAFF
>16|-|TRBV6-5|TRBJ2-1|TRBD2
TGTGCCAGCAGTTTAGCGGGAGGGCCTCCTTGGAATGAGCAGTTCTTC
CASSLAGGPPWNEQFF
>13|-|TRBV29-1|TRBJ2-7|TRBD1
TGCAGCGTTCTATCGACAGGGTTCGACGAGCAGTACTTC
CSVLSTGFDEQYF